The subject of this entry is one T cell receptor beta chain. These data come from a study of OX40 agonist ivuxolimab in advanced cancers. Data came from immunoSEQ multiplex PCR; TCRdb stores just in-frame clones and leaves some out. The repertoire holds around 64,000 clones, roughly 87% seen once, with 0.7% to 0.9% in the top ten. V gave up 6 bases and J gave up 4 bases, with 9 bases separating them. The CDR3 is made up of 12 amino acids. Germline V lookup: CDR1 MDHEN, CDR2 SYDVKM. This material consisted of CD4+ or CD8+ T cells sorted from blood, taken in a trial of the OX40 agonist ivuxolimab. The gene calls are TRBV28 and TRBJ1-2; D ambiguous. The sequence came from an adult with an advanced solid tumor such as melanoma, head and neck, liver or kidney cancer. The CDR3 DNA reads TGTGCCAGCAGACCTAGCCTCTATGGCTACACCTTC. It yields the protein CASRPSLYGYTF.